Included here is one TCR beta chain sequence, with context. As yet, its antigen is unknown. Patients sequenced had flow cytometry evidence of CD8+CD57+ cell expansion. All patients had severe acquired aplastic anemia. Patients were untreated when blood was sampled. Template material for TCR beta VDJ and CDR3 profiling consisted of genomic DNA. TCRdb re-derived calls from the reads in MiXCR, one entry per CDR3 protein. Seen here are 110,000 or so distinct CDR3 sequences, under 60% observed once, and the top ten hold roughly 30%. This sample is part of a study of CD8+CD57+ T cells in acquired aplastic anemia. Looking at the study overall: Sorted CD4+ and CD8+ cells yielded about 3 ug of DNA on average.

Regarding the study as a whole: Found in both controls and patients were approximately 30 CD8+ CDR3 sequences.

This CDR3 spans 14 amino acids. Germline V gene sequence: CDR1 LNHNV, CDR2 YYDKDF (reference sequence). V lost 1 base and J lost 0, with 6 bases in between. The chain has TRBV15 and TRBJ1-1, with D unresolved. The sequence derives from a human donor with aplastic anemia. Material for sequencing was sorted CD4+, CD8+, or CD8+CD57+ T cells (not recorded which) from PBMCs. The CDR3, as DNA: TGTGCCACCAGCAGAGGCAGTGTGAACACTGAAGCTTTCTTT. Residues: CATSRGSVNTEAFF.